The source of this T cell receptor beta chain is a study of cytomegalovirus exposure and HLA in healthy donors. About the research overall: Early released data had about 85 million unique TCRs, all coming from HLA-typed donors.

In germline, CDR1 is SGHDN, CDR2 FVKESK. The V end was cut by 1 base, the J end by 0 bases, with 7 bases between. The CDR3 runs to 14 residues. Amplification used 60 Vbeta primers and 13 Jbeta primers. Sequencing was performed with immunoSEQ multiplex PCR; in TCRdb, only in-frame clones are kept and a portion is missing. The profile shows 140,000 to 150,000 clones, about 77% of them singletons. This clone was seen just once. Its matching antigen is unknown. The study, taken as a whole, reports: In an earlier analysis, in roughly 600 donors, most V segments appeared productive either ~90% or ~30% of the time. Presence/absence analyses assumed roughly uniform sequencing depth across donors. Sequencing had likely introduced a cluster of highly shared sequence variants as an artifact.

The sample comprised PBMCs. The V call is TRBV14, the J call TRBJ2-7; D gene ambiguous. This clonotype originated in a male donor in good health and CMV-seronegative. CDR3 residues: CASSQVRSSYEQYF. DNA of the CDR3: TGTGCCAGCAGCCAAGTGCGGTCCTCCTACGAGCAGTACTTC.